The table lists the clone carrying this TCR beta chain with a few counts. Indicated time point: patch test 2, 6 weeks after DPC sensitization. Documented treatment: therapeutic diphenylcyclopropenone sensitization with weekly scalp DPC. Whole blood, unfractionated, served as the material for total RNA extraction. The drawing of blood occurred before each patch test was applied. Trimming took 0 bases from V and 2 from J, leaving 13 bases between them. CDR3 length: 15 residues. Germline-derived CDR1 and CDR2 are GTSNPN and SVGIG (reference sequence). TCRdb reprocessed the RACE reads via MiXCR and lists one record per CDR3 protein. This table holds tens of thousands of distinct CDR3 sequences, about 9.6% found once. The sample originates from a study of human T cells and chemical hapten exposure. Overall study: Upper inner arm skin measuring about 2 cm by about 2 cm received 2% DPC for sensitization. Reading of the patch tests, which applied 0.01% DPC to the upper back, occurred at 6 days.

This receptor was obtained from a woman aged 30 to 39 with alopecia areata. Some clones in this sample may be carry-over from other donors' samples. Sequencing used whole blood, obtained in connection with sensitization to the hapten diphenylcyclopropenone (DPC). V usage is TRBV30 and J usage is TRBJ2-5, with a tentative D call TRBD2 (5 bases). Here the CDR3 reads CAWSVAASPQETQYF. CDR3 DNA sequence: TGTGCCTGGAGTGTAGCGGCTAGCCCTCAAGAGACCCAGTACTTC.